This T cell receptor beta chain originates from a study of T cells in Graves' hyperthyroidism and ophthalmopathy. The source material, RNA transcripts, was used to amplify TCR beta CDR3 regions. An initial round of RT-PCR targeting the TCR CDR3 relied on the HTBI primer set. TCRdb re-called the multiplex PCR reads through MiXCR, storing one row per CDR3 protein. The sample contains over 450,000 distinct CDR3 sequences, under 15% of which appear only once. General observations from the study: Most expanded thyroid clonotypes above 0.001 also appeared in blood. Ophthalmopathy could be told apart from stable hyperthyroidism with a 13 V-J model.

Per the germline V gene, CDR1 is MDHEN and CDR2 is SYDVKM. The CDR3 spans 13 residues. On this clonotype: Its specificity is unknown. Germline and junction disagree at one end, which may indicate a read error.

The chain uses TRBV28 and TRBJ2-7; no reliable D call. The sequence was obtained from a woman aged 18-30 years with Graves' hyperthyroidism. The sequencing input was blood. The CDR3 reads CVSSLLGSYERYF. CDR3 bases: TGTGTCAGCAGTTTGCTGGGATCCTACGAGCGGTACTTC.